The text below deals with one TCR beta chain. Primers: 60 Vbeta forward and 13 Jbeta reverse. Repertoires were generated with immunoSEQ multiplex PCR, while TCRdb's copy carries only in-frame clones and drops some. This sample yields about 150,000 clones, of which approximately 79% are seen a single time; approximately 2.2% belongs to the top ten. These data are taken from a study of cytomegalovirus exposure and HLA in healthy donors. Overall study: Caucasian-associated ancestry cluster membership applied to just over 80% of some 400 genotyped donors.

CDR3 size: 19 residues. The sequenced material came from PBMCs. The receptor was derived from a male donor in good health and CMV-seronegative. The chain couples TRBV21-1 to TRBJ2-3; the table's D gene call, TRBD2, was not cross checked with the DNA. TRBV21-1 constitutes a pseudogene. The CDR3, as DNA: TGTGCCAGCAGCAAAGTGGTGAGTAGCGGAGTTTCTAGCACAGATACGCAGTATTTT. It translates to CASSKVVSSGVSSTDTQYF.